This TCR beta chain was captured by sequencing in a study of OX40 agonist ivuxolimab in advanced cancers. The assay was immunoSEQ multiplex PCR, and TCRdb's table has in-frame clones only and misses some. Among some 78,000 clones, about 88% were seen once, and the ten largest hold approximately 0.47%. The sample was CD4+ or CD8+ T cells sorted from blood, taken in a trial of the OX40 agonist ivuxolimab. The receptor was derived from an adult with an advanced solid tumor such as melanoma, head and neck, liver or kidney cancer.

DNA of the CDR3: TGTGCCAGTAGTATCGACGGCGCCTCCTACGAGCAGTACTTC. Translation gives CASSIDGASYEQYF. The V and J genes are TRBV19 and TRBJ2-7; no definite D call. The CDR3 runs 14 residues. The germline V gene encodes CDR1 LNHDA and CDR2 SQIVND (reference sequence). Trimming removed 3 bases from V and 0 bases from J, with 9 bases in between.